The sequence of this T cell receptor beta chain was determined in a study of cytomegalovirus exposure and HLA in healthy donors. The germline V gene has CDR1 MNHEY and CDR2 SMNVEV (reference sequence). The CDR3 is 15 residues long. V dropped 6 bases and J dropped 0; count of bases not matched to a gene: 6. Libraries were prepared by immunoSEQ multiplex PCR; TCRdb keeps only in-frame clonotypes and omits some of them. The repertoire holds hundreds of thousands of clones, around 90% seen once, with roughly 2% in the top ten. What was sequenced was PBMCs. The sequence derives from a woman between 18 and 30 years old in good health and CMV-seropositive. The V gene is TRBV27, the J gene TRBJ2-5; 8 positions match TRBD2. CDR3 nucleotides: TGTGCCAGCAGGGAAACACTAGCGGACCAAGAGACCCAGTACTTC. This translates into CASRETLADQETQYF.